Listed here is a single T cell receptor (beta chain). The antigen remains undetermined. The data were taken from a study of cytomegalovirus exposure and HLA in healthy donors. Looking at the study overall: Earlier work reported 117 million unique TCR beta sequences from 170 million or so T cells. Points from the study as a whole: Analyzed later, most CMV-associated TCR beta chains appeared HLA-restricted. Later analysis placed DRB1 highest and HLA-C lowest in TCR association rates, which differed by HLA locus. Likely technical artifact: a cluster of highly shared sequence variants.

PCR was performed using 60 Vbeta and 13 Jbeta primers. Repertoires were generated with immunoSEQ multiplex PCR, while TCRdb's copy carries only in-frame clones and drops some. The profile covers about 200,000 clones, with roughly four fifths appearing a single time and about 0.22% taken by the ten largest. Sequenced sample: PBMCs. The TCR comes from a girl aged 2 to 9 in good health and CMV-seronegative.

Here the CDR3 DNA reads TGTGCCACGGCTTGGGACAACTCCTACGAGCAGTACTTC. This translates into CATAWDNSYEQYF. The chain carries TRBV2 and TRBJ2-7; D is possibly TRBD1 (6 bases). This CDR3 has 13 residues. Germline CDR1 and CDR2: SNHLY and FYNNEI. The V and J ends lost 10 bases and 0 bases respectively, with 13 bases between them.